The entry that follows covers one TCR beta chain sequence. These data originate in a study of blood T cell repertoires in COVID-19. Study information: The origin of the acute and convalescent COVID-19 samples was the United States, Italy and Spain. Sample material is recorded as cDNA or gDNA derived from T cells, B-cell-depleted T cells, or PBMCs.

V shed 6 bases and J 4 bases; nucleotides not matched to a gene: 8. Germline loops: CDR1 MNHEY, CDR2 SMNVEV (reference sequence). The CDR3 has 14 amino acids. Here immunoSEQ multiplex PCR was the method, and the copy in TCRdb shows in-frame clones only, minus some. The sample includes roughly 330,000 clones, more than 75% of them seen just once. The chain is built from TRBV27 and TRBJ1-1, with 7 nucleotides matching TRBD1. Sequencing used peripheral blood. This receptor was identified in a woman aged 50 to 60 with active or convalescent COVID-19. The CDR3 loop reads CASRADRVATEAFF. CDR3 in DNA: TGTGCCAGCAGAGCCGACAGGGTTGCCACTGAAGCTTTCTTT.